The rows below give T cell receptor beta chains drawn from one sample of a study of graft-versus-host responses after intestinal transplantation. For these TCRs, the target antigens are not known. The data were produced by immunoSEQ multiplex PCR, yet TCRdb's version contains in-frame clones alone and is incomplete. The table lists some 83,000 clones, around 92% of them singletons. The source was unstimulated CD4+ T cells sorted from spleen or lymph node cells, collected before intestinal transplant. The receptors here all came from a human donor who received an intestinal transplant. Each CDR3 is given with its conserved first and last residue. The D gene is left open where the match is weak. Clone size appears in some rows only: once, few, many, or a class for an expanded clone.

v_gene: TRBV19; d_gene: TRBD2; abundance: .; j_gene: TRBJ2-7; CDR3aa: CASSREGIPSYEQYF; CDR3nt: TGTGCCAGTAGTCGGGAGGGGATCCCCTCCTACGAGCAGTACTTC
v_gene: TRBV7-2; d_gene: .; abundance: .; j_gene: TRBJ1-2; CDR3aa: CASSFWGRDGYTF; CDR3nt: TGTGCCAGCAGCTTCTGGGGGCGGGATGGCTACACCTTC
v_gene: TRBV6-4; d_gene: TRBD1; abundance: .; j_gene: TRBJ1-6; CDR3aa: CASSAGQRSPLHF; CDR3nt: TGTGCCAGCAGTGCGGGACAGAGGTCACCCCTCCACTTT
v_gene: TRBV4-1; d_gene: .; abundance: .; j_gene: TRBJ2-1; CDR3aa: CASSQDRAFRDEQFF; CDR3nt: TGCGCCAGCAGCCAAGACAGGGCTTTTAGGGATGAGCAGTTCTTC
v_gene: TRBV4-1; d_gene: .; abundance: .; j_gene: TRBJ1-5; CDR3aa: CASSFRENQPQHF; CDR3nt: TGCGCCAGCAGCTTCCGCGAGAATCAGCCCCAGCATTTT
v_gene: TRBV4-3; d_gene: .; abundance: .; j_gene: TRBJ2-7; CDR3aa: CASSQEAQRVSYEQYF; CDR3nt: TGCGCCAGCAGCCAAGAAGCTCAAAGAGTGAGCTACGAGCAGTACTTC
v_gene: TRBV5-1; d_gene: .; abundance: .; j_gene: TRBJ2-5; CDR3aa: CASSLVPGKETQYF; CDR3nt: TGCGCCAGCAGCTTGGTGCCAGGAAAAGAGACCCAGTACTTC
v_gene: TRBV9; d_gene: TRBD2; abundance: .; j_gene: TRBJ2-1; CDR3aa: CASSVARTSNYNEQFF; CDR3nt: TGTGCCAGCAGCGTAGCTAGGACTAGCAATTACAATGAGCAGTTCTTC
v_gene: TRBV5-1; d_gene: .; abundance: .; j_gene: TRBJ2-6; CDR3aa: CASSSLLSGANVLTF; CDR3nt: TGCGCCAGCAGCTCACTGCTCTCTGGGGCCAACGTCCTGACTTTC
v_gene: TRBV11-2; d_gene: TRBD1; abundance: .; j_gene: TRBJ1-1; CDR3aa: CASSRRDRANTEAFF; CDR3nt: TGTGCCAGCAGCCGCCGGGACAGGGCGAACACTGAAGCTTTCTTT
v_gene: TRBV27; d_gene: .; abundance: .; j_gene: TRBJ2-7; CDR3aa: CASSLTARGGLSYEQYF; CDR3nt: TGTGCCAGCAGTTTAACAGCACGCGGGGGCCTCTCCTACGAGCAGTACTTC
v_gene: TRBV4-3; d_gene: TRBD1; abundance: .; j_gene: TRBJ2-1; CDR3aa: CASSQDGVTGGLNEQFF; CDR3nt: TGCGCCAGCAGCCAAGATGGAGTAACAGGGGGCTTGAATGAGCAGTTCTTC
v_gene: TRBV5-1; d_gene: .; abundance: .; j_gene: TRBJ2-3; CDR3aa: CASSLAGSPSTDTQYF; CDR3nt: TGCGCCAGCAGCTTGGCTGGCTCACCTAGCACAGATACGCAGTATTTT
v_gene: TRBV2; d_gene: TRBD2; abundance: .; j_gene: TRBJ2-3; CDR3aa: CASRGLGLSYF; CDR3nt: TGTGCCAGCAGGGGACTAGGCTTGTCCTATTTT
v_gene: TRBV10-1; d_gene: TRBD2; abundance: .; j_gene: TRBJ2-1; CDR3aa: CASSGATSGGALSYNEQFF; CDR3nt: TGCGCCAGCAGTGGAGCGACTAGCGGGGGGGCCTTATCCTACAATGAGCAGTTCTTC
v_gene: TRBV19; d_gene: .; abundance: .; j_gene: TRBJ1-2; CDR3aa: CASSGNGQLWGYTF; CDR3nt: TGTGCCAGTAGTGGGAACGGACAGCTTTGGGGCTACACCTTC
v_gene: TRBV18; d_gene: .; abundance: .; j_gene: TRBJ2-3; CDR3aa: CASSGLKDTQYF; CDR3nt: TGTGCCAGCTCAGGCCTTAAGGATACGCAGTATTTT
v_gene: TRBV6-1; d_gene: TRBD1; abundance: .; j_gene: TRBJ1-5; CDR3aa: CASSRGGYSNQPQHF; CDR3nt: TGTGCCAGCAGTCGAGGGGGCTATAGCAATCAGCCCCAGCATTTT
v_gene: TRBV5-1; d_gene: .; abundance: .; j_gene: TRBJ2-5; CDR3aa: CASRRRIQETQYF; CDR3nt: TGCGCCAGCAGACGGAGGATCCAAGAGACCCAGTACTTC
v_gene: TRBV7-2; d_gene: .; abundance: .; j_gene: TRBJ2-1; CDR3aa: CASSFDTDNEQFF; CDR3nt: TGTGCCAGCAGCTTCGACACCGACAATGAGCAGTTCTTC
v_gene: TRBV27; d_gene: TRBD2; abundance: .; j_gene: TRBJ2-7; CDR3aa: CASSSGLAGPGSYYEQYF; CDR3nt: TGTGCCAGCAGTTCGGGACTAGCGGGTCCTGGCTCCTACTACGAGCAGTACTTC
v_gene: TRBV6-5; d_gene: .; abundance: .; j_gene: TRBJ2-5; CDR3aa: CASSLQGGATQYF; CDR3nt: TGTGCCAGCAGTTTGCAGGGAGGAGCGACCCAGTACTTC
v_gene: TRBV5-1; d_gene: .; abundance: .; j_gene: TRBJ1-1; CDR3aa: CASSLIRDTEAFF; CDR3nt: TGCGCCAGCAGCTTGATCAGGGACACTGAAGCTTTCTTT
v_gene: TRBV19; d_gene: TRBD1; abundance: .; j_gene: TRBJ1-2; CDR3aa: CASSARQGGYGYTF; CDR3nt: TGTGCCAGTAGTGCAAGACAGGGGGGCTATGGCTACACCTTC
v_gene: TRBV7-2; d_gene: TRBD2; abundance: .; j_gene: TRBJ2-1; CDR3aa: CASSLANRVRLAGEQFF; CDR3nt: TGTGCCAGCAGCTTAGCGAATCGGGTTAGACTAGCCGGGGAGCAGTTCTTC
v_gene: TRBV19; d_gene: .; abundance: .; j_gene: TRBJ2-1; CDR3aa: CASRERAIDNEQFF; CDR3nt: TGTGCCAGCAGAGAGAGGGCTATAGACAATGAGCAGTTCTTC
v_gene: TRBV6-6; d_gene: TRBD1; abundance: .; j_gene: TRBJ1-2; CDR3aa: CASRGQGEYGYTF; CDR3nt: TGTGCCAGCAGAGGACAGGGGGAGTATGGCTACACCTTC
v_gene: TRBV19; d_gene: .; abundance: once; j_gene: TRBJ2-3; CDR3aa: CASSIFMAVTDTQYF; CDR3nt: TGTGCCAGTAGTATATTCATGGCAGTCACAGATACGCAGTATTTT
v_gene: TRBV14; d_gene: .; abundance: .; j_gene: TRBJ2-3; CDR3aa: CASSQGSTLTQYF; CDR3nt: TGTGCCAGCAGCCAAGGATCGACACTTACGCAGTATTTT
v_gene: TRBV27; d_gene: TRBD1; abundance: .; j_gene: TRBJ2-7; CDR3aa: CASSWDRGRTEQYF; CDR3nt: TGTGCCAGCAGTTGGGACAGGGGCCGAACCGAGCAGTACTTC
v_gene: TRBV4-3; d_gene: .; abundance: .; j_gene: TRBJ1-1; CDR3aa: CASSQDPGGGNTEAFF; CDR3nt: TGCGCCAGCAGCCAAGATCCGGGGGGTGGGAACACTGAAGCTTTCTTT
v_gene: TRBV7-2; d_gene: .; abundance: .; j_gene: TRBJ2-6; CDR3aa: CASSQKPRQAGANVLTF; CDR3nt: TGTGCCAGCAGCCAAAAGCCGAGACAAGCTGGGGCCAACGTCCTGACTTTC
v_gene: TRBV6-5; d_gene: .; abundance: .; j_gene: TRBJ1-6; CDR3aa: CASSYSEAAVPPLHF; CDR3nt: TGTGCCAGCAGTTACTCGGAGGCAGCAGTTCCACCCCTCCACTTT
v_gene: TRBV6-5; d_gene: .; abundance: .; j_gene: TRBJ2-7; CDR3aa: CASSYSTAGSGGEQYF; CDR3nt: TGTGCCAGCAGTTACTCGACGGCCGGGTCAGGGGGGGAGCAGTACTTC
v_gene: TRBV29-1; d_gene: .; abundance: .; j_gene: TRBJ2-7; CDR3aa: CSVDEAGRPDF; CDR3nt: TGCAGCGTCGACGAGGCGGGACGGCCGGACTTC
v_gene: TRBV11-2; d_gene: TRBD1; abundance: once; j_gene: TRBJ2-2; CDR3aa: CASSGEDRRKGTGELFF; CDR3nt: TGTGCCAGCAGCGGTGAGGACAGGCGCAAGGGGACCGGGGAGCTGTTTTTT
v_gene: TRBV10-3; d_gene: .; abundance: .; j_gene: TRBJ1-6; CDR3aa: CAISDRQIVSYNSPLHF; CDR3nt: TGTGCCATCAGTGATCGACAGATTGTCTCCTATAATTCACCCCTCCACTTT
v_gene: TRBV2; d_gene: .; abundance: .; j_gene: TRBJ1-5; CDR3aa: CASRNRVGGNQPQHF; CDR3nt: TGTGCCAGCAGAAACAGGGTTGGTGGCAATCAGCCCCAGCATTTT
v_gene: TRBV27; d_gene: TRBD1; abundance: .; j_gene: TRBJ2-7; CDR3aa: CASSRFTGDYEQYF; CDR3nt: TGTGCCAGCAGTAGGTTTACAGGGGACTACGAGCAGTACTTC
v_gene: TRBV5-1; d_gene: .; abundance: .; j_gene: TRBJ1-1; CDR3aa: CASSLAAGLEAFF; CDR3nt: TGCGCCAGCAGCTTGGCCGCCGGTCTAGAAGCTTTCTTT
v_gene: TRBV7-8; d_gene: .; abundance: .; j_gene: TRBJ1-6; CDR3aa: CASSSRNIGRGVGSPLHF; CDR3nt: TGTGCCAGCAGCTCCCGAAACATCGGACGGGGGGTTGGGTCACCCCTCCACTTT
v_gene: TRBV7-9; d_gene: TRBD2; abundance: .; j_gene: TRBJ2-3; CDR3aa: CASSLLGGGTDTQYF; CDR3nt: TGTGCCAGCAGCTTATTGGGGGGGGGCACAGATACGCAGTATTTT
v_gene: TRBV4-3; d_gene: TRBD1; abundance: .; j_gene: TRBJ2-1; CDR3aa: CASSKRAGGYNEQFF; CDR3nt: TGCGCCAGCAGCAAAAGGGCAGGGGGCTACAATGAGCAGTTCTTC
v_gene: TRBV7-8; d_gene: TRBD1; abundance: .; j_gene: TRBJ1-2; CDR3aa: CASSRLGTGYGYTF; CDR3nt: TGTGCCAGCAGCCGTCTGGGGACAGGCTATGGCTACACCTTC
v_gene: TRBV19; d_gene: TRBD1; abundance: .; j_gene: TRBJ1-6; CDR3aa: CASSSPARGLSPLHF; CDR3nt: TGTGCCAGTAGTAGCCCCGCCAGGGGGTTATCACCCCTCCACTTT
v_gene: TRBV7-9; d_gene: .; abundance: few; j_gene: TRBJ1-1; CDR3aa: CASSLAGGAEAFF; CDR3nt: TGTGCCAGCAGCTTAGCAGGGGGGGCTGAAGCTTTCTTT
v_gene: TRBV18; d_gene: TRBD1; abundance: .; j_gene: TRBJ1-4; CDR3aa: CASSLNRQGNPPTEKLFF; CDR3nt: TGTGCCAGCTCACTGAATCGACAGGGGAACCCGCCTACGGAAAAACTGTTTTTT
v_gene: TRBV7-9; d_gene: .; abundance: .; j_gene: TRBJ2-2; CDR3aa: CASSLMWSSGTGELFF; CDR3nt: TGTGCCAGCAGCTTAATGTGGTCTTCGGGCACCGGGGAGCTGTTTTTT
v_gene: TRBV15; d_gene: .; abundance: .; j_gene: TRBJ1-1; CDR3aa: CATSPTPTVKAFF; CDR3nt: TGTGCCACCAGCCCCACCCCAACAGTCAAAGCTTTCTTT
v_gene: TRBV21-1; d_gene: .; abundance: .; j_gene: TRBJ1-2; CDR3aa: CASSRDRGYTF; CDR3nt: TGTGCCAGCAGCAGGGACAGGGGCTACACCTTC
v_gene: TRBV5-1; d_gene: TRBD1; abundance: .; j_gene: TRBJ1-2; CDR3aa: CASSVGPAGQYYGYTF; CDR3nt: TGCGCCAGCAGCGTGGGGCCCGCGGGACAGTACTATGGCTACACCTTC
v_gene: TRBV10-1; d_gene: .; abundance: .; j_gene: TRBJ2-2; CDR3aa: CASITEGPVSTGELFF; CDR3nt: TGCGCCAGCATTACGGAGGGACCGGTGAGCACCGGGGAGCTGTTTTTT
v_gene: TRBV5-1; d_gene: .; abundance: .; j_gene: TRBJ1-4; CDR3aa: CASSSQGVESEKLFF; CDR3nt: TGCGCCAGCAGCTCACAGGGAGTTGAAAGTGAAAAACTGTTTTTT